This T cell receptor beta chain was documented in a study of cytomegalovirus exposure and HLA in healthy donors. Points on this clone: The target antigen is unknown. The junction and the germline gene differ at one end; a read error may be behind it.

Whole-study results and caveats: In vitro checks showed that a few CMV-associated chains really do target CMV antigens. In a later analysis, common viral pathogens appeared linked to several of the most significant clusters.

This PCR relied on a set of 60 Vbeta primers and 13 Jbeta primers. The table came from immunoSEQ multiplex PCR; TCRdb's copy has only in-frame clones and leaves some out. The data contain around 90,000 clones, roughly four fifths of them singletons. The CDR3 sequence is 19 residues long. Germline V CDR1 and CDR2: KGHSH, LQKENI. Sequenced: PBMCs. This chain uses TRBV18 with TRBJ1-3, with TRBD1 as a possible D gene (5 bases). The sequence came from a young man in good health and CMV-seronegative. The CDR3 DNA reads TGTGCCAGCGCACCGGCAGGGAAACCCGTTACTTTCTCTGGAAACACCATATATTTT. This codes for CASAPAGKPVTFSGNTIYF.